This T cell receptor (beta chain) was sequenced during a study of siplizumab effects on memory and regulatory T cells. Study observations and caveats: Only a minority of proliferating CD4+ or CD8+ clones had an assignable naive or memory phenotype, with roughly 80-96% lacking one. Sequences that were alloreactive and traceable to unstimulated CD4+ memory cells were significantly reduced by siplizumab.

Clones were sequenced by immunoSEQ multiplex PCR, and TCRdb holds only the in-frame ones, with some missing. The repertoire holds about 60,000 clones, roughly 80% seen once, with 3.5% to 4% in the top ten. For this clone: Its antigen remains unidentified.

The clonotype comes from a human donor in good health. Input material: memory CD4+ T cells sorted from blood.

CDR3 in DNA: TGTGCCAGCAGCCAACAGGGTGGGGATGGCTACACCTTC. As protein: CASSQQGGDGYTF. The rearrangement uses TRBV11-3 and TRBJ1-2, with a tentative D call TRBD1 (6 bases). CDR1 and CDR2 (germline): SGHNT, YENEEA. Trimming took off 5 bases at V and 6 bases at J, with 13 bases between the two ends. CDR3 length equals 13 residues.